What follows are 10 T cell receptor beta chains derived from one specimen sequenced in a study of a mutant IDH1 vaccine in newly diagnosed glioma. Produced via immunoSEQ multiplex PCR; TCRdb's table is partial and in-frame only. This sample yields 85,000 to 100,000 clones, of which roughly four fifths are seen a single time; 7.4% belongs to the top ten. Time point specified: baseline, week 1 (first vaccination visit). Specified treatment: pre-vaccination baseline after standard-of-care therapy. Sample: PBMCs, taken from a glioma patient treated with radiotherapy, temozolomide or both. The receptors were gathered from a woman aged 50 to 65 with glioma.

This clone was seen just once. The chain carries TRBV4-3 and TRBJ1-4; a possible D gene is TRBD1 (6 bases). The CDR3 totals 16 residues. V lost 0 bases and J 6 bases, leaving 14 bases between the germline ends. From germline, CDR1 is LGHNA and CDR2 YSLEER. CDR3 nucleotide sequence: TGCGCCAGCAGCCAAGAGGGTAGCAGGGGTCATGAAAAACTGTTTTTT. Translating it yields CASSQEGSRGHEKLFF.

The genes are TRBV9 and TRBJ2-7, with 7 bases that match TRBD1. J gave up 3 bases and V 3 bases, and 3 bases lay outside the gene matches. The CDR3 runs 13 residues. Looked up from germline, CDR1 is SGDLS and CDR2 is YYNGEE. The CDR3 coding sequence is TGTGCCAGCAGCGCATCAGGGGGCTACGAGCAGTACTTC. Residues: CASSASGGYEQYF. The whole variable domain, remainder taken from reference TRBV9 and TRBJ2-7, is DSGVTQTPKHLITATGQRVTLRCSPRSGDLSVYWYQQSLDQGLQFLIQYYNGEERAKGNILERFSAQQFPDLHSELNLSSLELGDSALYFCASSASGGYEQYFGPGTRLTVT.

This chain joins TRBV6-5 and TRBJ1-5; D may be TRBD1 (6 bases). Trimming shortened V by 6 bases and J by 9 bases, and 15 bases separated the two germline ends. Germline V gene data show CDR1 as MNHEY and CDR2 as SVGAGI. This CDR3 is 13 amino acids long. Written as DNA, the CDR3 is TGTGCCAGCAGGGGGTCAGGGGTCGGGCCCCAGCATTTT. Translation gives CASRGSGVGPQHF.

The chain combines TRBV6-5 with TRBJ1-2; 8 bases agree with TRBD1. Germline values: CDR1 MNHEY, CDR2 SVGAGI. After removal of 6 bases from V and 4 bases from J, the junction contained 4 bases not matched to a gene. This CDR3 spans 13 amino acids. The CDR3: CASRTDRGYGYTF. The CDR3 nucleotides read TGTGCCAGCAGGACCGACAGGGGCTATGGCTACACCTTC.

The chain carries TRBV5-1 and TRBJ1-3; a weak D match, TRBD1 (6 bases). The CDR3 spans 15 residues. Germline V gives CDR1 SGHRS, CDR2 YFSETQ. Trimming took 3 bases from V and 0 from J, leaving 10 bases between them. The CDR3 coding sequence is TGCGCCAGCAGCTACAGGGTTGGCTCTGGAAACACCATATATTTT. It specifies CASSYRVGSGNTIYF.

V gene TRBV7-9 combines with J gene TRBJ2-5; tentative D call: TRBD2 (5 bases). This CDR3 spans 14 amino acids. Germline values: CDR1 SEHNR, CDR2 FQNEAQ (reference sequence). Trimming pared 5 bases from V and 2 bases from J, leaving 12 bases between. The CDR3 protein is CASSVRGGQETQYF. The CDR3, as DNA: TGTGCCAGCAGCGTACGGGGTGGGCAAGAGACCCAGTACTTC.

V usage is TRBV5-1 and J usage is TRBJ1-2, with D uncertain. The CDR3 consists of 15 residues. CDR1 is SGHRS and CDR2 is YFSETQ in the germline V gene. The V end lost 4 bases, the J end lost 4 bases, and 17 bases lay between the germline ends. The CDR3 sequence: CASSAGVPSTYGYTF. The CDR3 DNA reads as TGCGCCAGCAGCGCTGGGGTCCCTTCCACCTATGGCTACACCTTC.

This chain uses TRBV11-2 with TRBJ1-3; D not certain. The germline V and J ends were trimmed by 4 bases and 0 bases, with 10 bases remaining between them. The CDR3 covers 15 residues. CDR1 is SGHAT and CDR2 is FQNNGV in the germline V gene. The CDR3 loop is CASSSRRGSGNTIYF. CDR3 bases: TGTGCCAGCAGCTCACGACGCGGCTCTGGAAACACCATATATTTT.

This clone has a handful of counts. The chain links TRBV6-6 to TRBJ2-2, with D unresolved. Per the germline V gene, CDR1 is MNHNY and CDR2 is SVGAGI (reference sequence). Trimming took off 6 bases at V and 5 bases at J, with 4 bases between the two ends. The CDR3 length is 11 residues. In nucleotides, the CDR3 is TGTGCCAGCAGAAATACCGGGGAGCTGTTTTTT. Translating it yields CASRNTGELFF.

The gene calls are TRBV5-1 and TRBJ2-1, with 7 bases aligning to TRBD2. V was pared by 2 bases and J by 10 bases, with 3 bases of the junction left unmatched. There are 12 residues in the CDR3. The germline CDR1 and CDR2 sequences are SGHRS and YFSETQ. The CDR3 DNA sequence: TGCGCCAGCAGCTTCGAAGCGGGGGAGCAGTTCTTC. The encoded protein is CASSFEAGEQFF.